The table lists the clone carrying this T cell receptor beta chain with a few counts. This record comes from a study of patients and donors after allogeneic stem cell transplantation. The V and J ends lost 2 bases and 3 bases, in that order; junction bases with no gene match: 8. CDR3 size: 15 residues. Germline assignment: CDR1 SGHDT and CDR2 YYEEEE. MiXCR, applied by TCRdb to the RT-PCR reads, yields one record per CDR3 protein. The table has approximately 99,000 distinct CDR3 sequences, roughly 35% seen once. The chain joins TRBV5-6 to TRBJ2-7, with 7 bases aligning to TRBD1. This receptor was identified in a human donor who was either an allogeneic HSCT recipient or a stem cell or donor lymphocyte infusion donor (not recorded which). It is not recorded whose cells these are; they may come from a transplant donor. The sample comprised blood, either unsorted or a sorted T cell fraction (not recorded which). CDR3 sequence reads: CASSFPGTAYYEQYF. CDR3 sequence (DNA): TGTGCCAGCAGCTTCCCCGGGACAGCCTACTACGAGCAGTACTTC.